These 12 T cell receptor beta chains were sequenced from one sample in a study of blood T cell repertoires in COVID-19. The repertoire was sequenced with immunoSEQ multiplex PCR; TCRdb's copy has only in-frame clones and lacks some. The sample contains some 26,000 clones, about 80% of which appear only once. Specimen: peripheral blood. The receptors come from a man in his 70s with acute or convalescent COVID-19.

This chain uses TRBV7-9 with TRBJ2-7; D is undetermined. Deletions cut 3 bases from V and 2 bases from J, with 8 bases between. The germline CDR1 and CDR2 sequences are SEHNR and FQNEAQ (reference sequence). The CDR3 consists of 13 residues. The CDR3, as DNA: TGTGCCAGCAGCTTTTCGCTAGCCTACGAGCAGTACTTC. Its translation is CASSFSLAYEQYF. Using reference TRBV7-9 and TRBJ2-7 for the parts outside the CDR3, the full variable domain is DTGVSQNPRHKITKRGQNVTFRCDPISEHNRLYWYRQTLGQGPEFLTYFQNEAQLEKSRLLSDRFSAERPKGSFSTLEIQRTEQGDSAMYLCASSFSLAYEQYFGPGTRLTVT.

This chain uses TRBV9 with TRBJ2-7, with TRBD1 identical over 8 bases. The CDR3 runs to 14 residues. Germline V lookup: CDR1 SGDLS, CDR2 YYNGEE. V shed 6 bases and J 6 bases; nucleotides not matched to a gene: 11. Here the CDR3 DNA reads TGTGCCAGCAATCGAGGACAGGGAGGAAGCGAGCAGTACTTC. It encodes CASNRGQGGSEQYF.

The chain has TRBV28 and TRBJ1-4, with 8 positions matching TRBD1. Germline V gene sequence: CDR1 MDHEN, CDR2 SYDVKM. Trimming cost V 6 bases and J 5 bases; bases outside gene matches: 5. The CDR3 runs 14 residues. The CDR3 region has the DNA TGTGCCAGCAGCGGGACAGGCCAAAATGAAAAACTGTTTTTT. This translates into CASSGTGQNEKLFF.

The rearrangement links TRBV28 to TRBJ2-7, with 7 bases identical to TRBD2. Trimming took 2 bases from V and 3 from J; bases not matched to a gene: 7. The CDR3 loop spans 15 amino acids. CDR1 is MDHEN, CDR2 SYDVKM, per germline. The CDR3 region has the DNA TGTGCCAGCAGTTTACGTCCTAGCGGAAACTACGAGCAGTACTTC. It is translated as CASSLRPSGNYEQYF.

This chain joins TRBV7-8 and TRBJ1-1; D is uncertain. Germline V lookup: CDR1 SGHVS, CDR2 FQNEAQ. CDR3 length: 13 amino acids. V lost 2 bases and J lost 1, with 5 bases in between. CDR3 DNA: TGTGCCAGCAGCTTATACGGGAACACTGAAGCTTTCTTT. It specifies CASSLYGNTEAFF.

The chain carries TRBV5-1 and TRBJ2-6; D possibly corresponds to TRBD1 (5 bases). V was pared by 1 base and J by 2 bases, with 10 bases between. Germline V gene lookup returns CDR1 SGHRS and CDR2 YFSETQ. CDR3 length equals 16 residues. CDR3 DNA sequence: TGCGCCAGCAGCTTGTCTGGACACCCTGGGGCCAACGTCCTGACTTTC. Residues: CASSLSGHPGANVLTF.

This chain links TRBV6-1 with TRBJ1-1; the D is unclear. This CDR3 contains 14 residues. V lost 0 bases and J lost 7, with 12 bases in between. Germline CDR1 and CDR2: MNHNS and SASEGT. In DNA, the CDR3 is TGTGCCAGCAGTGAAGCGGTGGTCGCGAGTGAAGCTTTCTTT. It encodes CASSEAVVASEAFF.

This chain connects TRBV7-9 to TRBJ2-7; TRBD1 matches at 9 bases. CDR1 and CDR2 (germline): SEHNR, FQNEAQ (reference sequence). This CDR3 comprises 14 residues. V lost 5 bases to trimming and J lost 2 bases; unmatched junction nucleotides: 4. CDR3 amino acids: CASSGTGRPYEQYF. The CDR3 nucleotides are TGTGCCAGCAGCGGGACAGGGAGACCCTACGAGCAGTACTTC.

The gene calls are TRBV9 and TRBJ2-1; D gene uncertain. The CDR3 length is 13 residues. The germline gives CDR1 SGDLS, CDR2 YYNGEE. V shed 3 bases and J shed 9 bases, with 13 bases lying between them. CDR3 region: CASSADIRAEQFF. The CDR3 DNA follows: TGTGCCAGCAGCGCTGATATTCGCGCTGAGCAGTTCTTC.

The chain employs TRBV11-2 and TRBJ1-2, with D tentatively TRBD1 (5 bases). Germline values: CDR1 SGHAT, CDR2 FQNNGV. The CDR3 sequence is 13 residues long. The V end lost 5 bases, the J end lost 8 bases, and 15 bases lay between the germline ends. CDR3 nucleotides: TGTGCCAGCAGCCGGGACTTCGCTCAGGGCTACACCTTC. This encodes CASSRDFAQGYTF.

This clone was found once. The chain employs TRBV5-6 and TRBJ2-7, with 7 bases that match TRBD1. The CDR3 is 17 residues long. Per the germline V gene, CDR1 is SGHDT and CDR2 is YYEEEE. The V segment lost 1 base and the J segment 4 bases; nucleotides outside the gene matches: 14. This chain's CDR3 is CASSLSPYRDRTYEQYF. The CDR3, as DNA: TGTGCCAGCAGCTTGTCGCCCTATCGGGACAGAACGTACGAGCAGTACTTC.

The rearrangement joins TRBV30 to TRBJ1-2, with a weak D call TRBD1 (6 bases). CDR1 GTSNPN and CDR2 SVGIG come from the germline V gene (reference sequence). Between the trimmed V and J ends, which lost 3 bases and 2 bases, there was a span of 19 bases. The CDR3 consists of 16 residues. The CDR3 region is CAWSRRGRGANYGYTF. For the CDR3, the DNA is TGTGCCTGGAGCCGACGGGGCAGGGGAGCCAACTATGGCTACACCTTC.